This TCR beta chain comes out of a study of CD8 T cells in ankylosing spondylitis. CDR1 SGHRS and CDR2 YFSETQ come from the germline V gene. CDR3 length: 16 amino acids. After removal of 4 bases from V and 6 bases from J, the junction contained 10 bases not matched to a gene. This clonotype was seen at least ten times. Its antigen remains unknown. In TCRdb, the 5' RACE reads were re-called with MiXCR into one record per CDR3 protein. There are about 130,000 distinct CDR3 sequences in the sample; about 7.3% occur only once, and around an eighth lies in the top ten. Broader study findings: One TCR beta motif, made up of under ten highly homologous variants, appeared characteristic of ankylosing spondylitis blood.

The source of this sequence is a female donor with ankylosing spondylitis or in good health (not recorded which). The V and J genes are TRBV5-1 and TRBJ1-1, with 12 bases fitting TRBD1. Sequencing was done on a sample of blood, either unsorted or a sorted T cell fraction (not recorded which). CDR3 DNA: TGCGCCAGCAGCGATGGACTGGGACAGGGGGCATCTGAAGCTTTCTTT. Translating gives CASSDGLGQGASEAFF.